Only a few counts were recorded for the clone carrying this T cell receptor (beta chain). The antigen remains undetermined. The data stem from a study of glioma-infiltrating T cells. Study-level findings and limits: Tissue-blood divergence was below expectation in non-neoplastic patients, above in gliomas.

This CDR3 is built from 17 residues. After removal of 4 bases from V and 6 bases from J, the junction contained 9 bases not matched to a gene. Using RNA template, CDR3s of TCR alpha and beta were amplified with iRepertoire arm-PCR. TCRdb itself ran the multiplex PCR reads through MiXCR, one entry per CDR3 protein. The sample records fewer than 200,000 distinct CDR3 sequences, around 40% being singletons. The TCR comes from a human donor with low-grade glioma or glioblastoma, undergoing nonglioma brain surgery, or in good health (not recorded which). V is TRBV12-3 or TRBV12-4 and J is TRBJ2-2; 12 bases line up with TRBD2. Sequencing used glioma tissue, nonneoplastic brain tissue, or PBMCs (not recorded which). Here the CDR3 DNA reads TGTGCCAGCAGTTCCGGACTAGCGGGAAGTTTACCCGGGGAGCTGTTTTTT. The encoded protein is CASSSGLAGSLPGELFF.